This paragraph reports one T cell receptor beta chain. The data originate from a study of OX40 agonist ivuxolimab in advanced cancers. Trimming removed 4 bases at V and 10 bases at J, with 13 bases between. The CDR3 is 12 amino acids. CDR1 and CDR2 from the germline V gene are SEHNR and FQNEAQ (reference sequence). Here immunoSEQ multiplex PCR was the method, and the copy in TCRdb shows in-frame clones only, minus some. The sample has about 18,000 clones, 60% to 70% seen once. The sequencing used CD4+ or CD8+ T cells sorted from blood, collected in a trial of the OX40 agonist ivuxolimab. V gene TRBV7-9 combines with J gene TRBJ1-1, with D possibly matching TRBD1 (5 bases). The receptor was derived from an adult with an advanced solid tumor such as melanoma, head and neck, liver or kidney cancer. The CDR3 DNA is TGTGCCAGCAGCTGGGGCAGCCGTCGAGCTTTCTTT. Amino acids: CASSWGSRRAFF.